The rows below give T cell receptor beta chains drawn from one sample of a study of T cells in Graves' hyperthyroidism and ophthalmopathy. TCRdb reprocessed the multiplex PCR reads via MiXCR and lists one record per CDR3 protein. The data hold about 610,000 distinct CDR3 sequences, with roughly 15% observed a single time. Sequencing was performed on blood. Every receptor here comes from a woman between 40 and 55 years old with Graves' ophthalmopathy. The CDR3 runs from the conserved cysteine through the conserved F or W. The D gene is left open where the match is weak. Size is stated for part of the rows, as once, few or many counts, or as a class when the clone is expanded.

D gene	CDR3 length	clone size	V gene	J gene	CDR3 DNA	CDR3 protein
.	14	few	TRBV6-1	TRBJ2-7	TGTGCCAGCAGTGGGAGACTGGAAAACTACGAGCAGTACTTC	CASSGRLENYEQYF
TRBD1	14	.	TRBV6-1	TRBJ1-2	TGTGCCAGCAGTGAAACTGGACAGGGGTTTGGCTACACCTTC	CASSETGQGFGYTF
.	15	few	TRBV4-1	TRBJ2-2	TGCGCCAGCAGCCAAGGACCCAGGGACGCGGGGGAGCTGTTTTTT	CASSQGPRDAGELFF
.	13	many	TRBV19	TRBJ1-1	TGTGCCAGTAAGCAACCAGCTAACACTGAAGCTTTCTTT	CASKQPANTEAFF
.	14	.	TRBV12-3/TRBV12-4	TRBJ1-2	TGTGCCAGCACTTTGGGACGGGCAGTAGGAGGCTACACCTTC	CASTLGRAVGGYTF
.	16	.	TRBV6-8	TRBJ2-5	TGTGCCAGCAGCCGAACGATCGACTCGTACCAAGAGACCCAGTACTTC	CASSRTIDSYQETQYF
TRBD2	14	many	TRBV3-1	TRBJ2-5	TGTGCCAGCAGACGCGGACTAGCGGGGATGGTCCAGTACTTC	CASRRGLAGMVQYF
.	14	many	TRBV12-3/TRBV12-4	TRBJ2-6	TGTGCCAGCAGTTTTGCATATGGGGCCAACGTCCTGACTTTC	CASSFAYGANVLTF
TRBD2	19	many	TRBV2	TRBJ2-7	TGTGCCAGCAGTGATTTCCGGACAGGCGGACTAGCGGTGTCCTACGAGCAGTACTTC	CASSDFRTGGLAVSYEQYF
.	14	many	TRBV15	TRBJ2-5	TGTGCCACCAGCTCGCCGGGACTTCGCGAGACCCAGTACTTC	CATSSPGLRETQYF
TRBD1	14	many	TRBV6-1	TRBJ1-1	TGTGCCAGCAGGTTTGGGGACAGGGACACTGAAGCTTTCTTT	CASRFGDRDTEAFF
.	14	many	TRBV28	TRBJ1-5	TGTGCCAGCAGTTTCTTGACAGTTAATCAGCCCCAGCATTTT	CASSFLTVNQPQHF
.	12	many	TRBV20-1	TRBJ2-7	TGCAGTGCGCGACAGAACTCCTACGAGCAGTACTTC	CSARQNSYEQYF
TRBD2	17	many	TRBV11-1	TRBJ2-5	TGTGCCAGCAGCTTAGGACTACTAGCGGGCTCCCAAGAGACCCAGTACTTC	CASSLGLLAGSQETQYF
.	13	many	TRBV29-1	TRBJ1-2	TGCAGCGTTGGGGACGGCGATAACTATGGCTACACCTTC	CSVGDGDNYGYTF
.	11	few	TRBV6-2/TRBV6-3	TRBJ1-1	TGTGCCAGCAGTTATGGCGGGCCAGCTTTCTTT	CASSYGGPAFF
.	16	many	TRBV27	TRBJ2-7	TGTGCCAGCAGTCGTGGCCCCACAGGTTCTAACTACGAGCAGTACTTC	CASSRGPTGSNYEQYF
.	16	many	TRBV6-1	TRBJ2-7	TGTGCCAGCAGTGAAGTTTCGGCGGGTGGGGGGACCGAGCAGTACTTC	CASSEVSAGGGTEQYF
.	15	.	TRBV5-1	TRBJ2-5	TGCGCCAGCAGCTCTTCGGGACTCCAGGTGGAGACCCAGTACTTC	CASSSSGLQVETQYF
TRBD2	17	.	TRBV6-2/TRBV6-3	TRBJ2-7	TGTGCCAGCAGACGCGACCGACCCGGGACTAGCGGCAACGAGCAGTACTTC	CASRRDRPGTSGNEQYF
.	18	.	TRBV18	TRBJ1-2	TGTGCCAGCTCACCCCGCGAGGTGCCGGGATCCCCTAACTATGGCTACACCTTC	CASSPREVPGSPNYGYTF
TRBD1	16	many	TRBV11-2	TRBJ1-2	TGTGCCAGCAGCTTAGTCCCCCGAGGCAGGGGGAGTGGCTACACCTTC	CASSLVPRGRGSGYTF
.	17	many	TRBV13	TRBJ2-7	TGTGCCAGCAGCTTGGGAGGTATAACGGGAGACGCGGCCGAGCAGTACTTC	CASSLGGITGDAAEQYF
TRBD1	15	.	TRBV4-3	TRBJ1-1	TGCGCCAGCAGCCTGTCAAGGGGGCGGACCACTGAAGCTTTCTTT	CASSLSRGRTTEAFF
TRBD1	16	many	TRBV11-3	TRBJ2-4	TGTGCCAGCAGCTCTTCACCCGGGACAGTGCAAAACATTCAGTACTTC	CASSSSPGTVQNIQYF
TRBD1	14	many	TRBV28	TRBJ1-2	TGTGCCAGCAGTCCCACAGGGGTGGACTATGGCTACACCTTC	CASSPTGVDYGYTF
.	15	many	TRBV6-5	TRBJ2-7	TGTGCCAGCAGTCACGGGGGTTTGGCGGGGTACGAGCAGTACTTC	CASSHGGLAGYEQYF
TRBD2	16	many	TRBV29-1	TRBJ2-1	TGCAGCGTTCCCGGACTAGCGGGATCTTCCATCAATGAGCAGTTCTTC	CSVPGLAGSSINEQFF
.	16	.	TRBV28	TRBJ2-7	TGTGCCAGCAGTTTATTAAGGACAGTCCCCCCCTACGAGCAGTACTTC	CASSLLRTVPPYEQYF
TRBD1	15	many	TRBV6-5	TRBJ1-6	TGTGCCAGCACCCCCGACAGGGCTCAGGATTCACCCCTCCACTTT	CASTPDRAQDSPLHF
TRBD1	16	few	TRBV19	TRBJ2-6	TGTGCCAGTAGAACAGACAGGGCCTCTGGGGCCAACGTCCTGACTTTC	CASRTDRASGANVLTF
.	12	many	TRBV10-3	TRBJ2-7	TGTGCCATCAGCGTTGGGGCCTACGAGCAGTACTTC	CAISVGAYEQYF
TRBD1	17	many	TRBV6-5	TRBJ2-2	TGTGCCAGCAGTTACCCCACAGGGGGCCAAGACACCGGGGAGCTGTTTTTT	CASSYPTGGQDTGELFF
.	14	many	TRBV6-1	TRBJ1-6	TGTGCCAGCAGCCGGGACACCTATAATTCACCCCTCCACTTT	CASSRDTYNSPLHF
.	14	many	TRBV7-8	TRBJ2-5	TGTGCCAGCAGCCCTAGGACACTCCAAGAGACCCAGTACTTC	CASSPRTLQETQYF
.	14	many	TRBV24-1	TRBJ1-5	TGTGCCACCAGTGCGGGGGGGGCAAGTCAGCCCCAGCATTTT	CATSAGGASQPQHF
TRBD1	14	few	TRBV7-9	TRBJ2-7	TGTGCCAGCAGCTCCTGGACAGGGCTCTACGAGCAGTACTTC	CASSSWTGLYEQYF
TRBD2	15	many	TRBV20-1	TRBJ2-5	TGCAGTGCTAGAGAGGGCGGGAGGTACCAAGAGACCCAGTACTTC	CSAREGGRYQETQYF
TRBD2	16	.	TRBV28	TRBJ2-4	TGTGCCAGCAGTTTAGGGCGGGAGGGCCGAGAGAACATTCAGTACTTC	CASSLGREGRENIQYF
.	13	.	TRBV20-1	TRBJ2-2	TGCAGTGCAAAGAGCCCCGGGGCCGGGGAGCTGTTTTTT	CSAKSPGAGELFF
.	15	many	TRBV7-8	TRBJ1-5	TGTGCCAGCAGCTTACGTCGCGGCGACGATCAGCCCCAGCATTTT	CASSLRRGDDQPQHF